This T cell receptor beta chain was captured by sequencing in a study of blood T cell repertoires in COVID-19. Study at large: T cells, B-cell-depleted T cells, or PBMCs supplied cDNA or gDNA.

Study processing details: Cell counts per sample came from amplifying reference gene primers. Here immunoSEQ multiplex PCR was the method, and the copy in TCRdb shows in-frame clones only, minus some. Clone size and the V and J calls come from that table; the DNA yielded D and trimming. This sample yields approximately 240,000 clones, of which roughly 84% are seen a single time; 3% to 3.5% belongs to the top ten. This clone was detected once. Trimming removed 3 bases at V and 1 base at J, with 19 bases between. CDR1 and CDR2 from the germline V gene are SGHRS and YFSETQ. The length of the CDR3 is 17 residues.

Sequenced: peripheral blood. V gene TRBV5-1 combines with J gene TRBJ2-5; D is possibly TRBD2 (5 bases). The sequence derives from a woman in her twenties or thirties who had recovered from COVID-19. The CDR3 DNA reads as TGCGCCAGCAGCTCCACACGGGGTGGTCTTCTCCAAGAGACCCAGTACTTC. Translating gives CASSSTRGGLLQETQYF.